This T cell receptor (beta chain) stems from a study of monozygotic twins with inflammatory bowel disease. With regard to this clonotype: Its antigen remains unknown.

The study, taken as a whole, reports: Healthy co-twins exceeded IBD patients in TCRbeta diversity as measured by inverse Simpson.

The germline gives CDR1 SGHVS, CDR2 FQNEAQ. The length of the CDR3 is 16 residues. Nested amplification of TCRalpha and TCRbeta cDNA involved two PCRs of around 16 and 10 cycles. TCRdb re-called the 5' RACE reads; one entry per CDR3 protein, DNA not given. The sample is made up of about 380,000 distinct CDR3 sequences, and the top ten hold 2% to 3% of it. The chain combines TRBV7-8 with TRBJ1-4; checking the TCRdb D call of TRBD1 is not possible without DNA. The sequenced material came from blood. The TCR originated in a human donor with ulcerative colitis or Crohn's disease, or a healthy co-twin of an affected twin (not recorded which). CDR3 residues: CASSLAGTRGNEKLFF.